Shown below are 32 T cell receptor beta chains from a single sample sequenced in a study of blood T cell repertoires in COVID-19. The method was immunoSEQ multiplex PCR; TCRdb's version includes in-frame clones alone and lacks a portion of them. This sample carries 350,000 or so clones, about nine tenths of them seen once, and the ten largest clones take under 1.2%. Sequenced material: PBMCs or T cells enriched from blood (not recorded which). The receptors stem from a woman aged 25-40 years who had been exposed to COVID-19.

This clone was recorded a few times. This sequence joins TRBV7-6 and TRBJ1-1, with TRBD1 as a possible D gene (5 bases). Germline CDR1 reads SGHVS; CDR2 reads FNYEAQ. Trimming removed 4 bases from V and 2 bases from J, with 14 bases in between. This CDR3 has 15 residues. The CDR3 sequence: CASSSPIQGNTEAFF. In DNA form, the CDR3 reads TGTGCCAGCAGCTCCCCCATTCAGGGAAACACTGAAGCTTTCTTT.

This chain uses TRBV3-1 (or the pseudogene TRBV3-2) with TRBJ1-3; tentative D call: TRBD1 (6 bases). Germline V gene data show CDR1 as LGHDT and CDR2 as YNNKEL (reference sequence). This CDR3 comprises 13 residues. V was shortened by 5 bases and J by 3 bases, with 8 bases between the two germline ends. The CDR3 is CASSVQGGNTIYF. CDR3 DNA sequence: TGTGCCAGCAGCGTACAGGGTGGAAACACCATATATTTT.

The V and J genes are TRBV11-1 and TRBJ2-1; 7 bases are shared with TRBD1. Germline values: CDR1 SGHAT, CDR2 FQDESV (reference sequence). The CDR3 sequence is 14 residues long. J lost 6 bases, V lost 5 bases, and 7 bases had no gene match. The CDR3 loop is CASSPLGQLNEQFF. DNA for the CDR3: TGTGCCAGCAGCCCTTTGGGACAGCTCAATGAGCAGTTCTTC.

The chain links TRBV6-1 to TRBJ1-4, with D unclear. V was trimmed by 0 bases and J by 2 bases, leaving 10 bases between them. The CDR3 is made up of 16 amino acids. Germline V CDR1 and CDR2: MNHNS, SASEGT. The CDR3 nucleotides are TGTGCCAGCAGTGAAGCCCCTCCCGGGACTAATGAAAAACTGTTTTTT. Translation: CASSEAPPGTNEKLFF.

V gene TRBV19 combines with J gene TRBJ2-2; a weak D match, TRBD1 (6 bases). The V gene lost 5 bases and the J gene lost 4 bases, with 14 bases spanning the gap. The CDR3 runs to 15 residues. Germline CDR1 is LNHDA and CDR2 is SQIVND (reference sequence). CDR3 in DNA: TGTGCCAGTAGTCGTCGAACAGGGTCCACCGGGGAGCTGTTTTTT. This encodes CASSRRTGSTGELFF. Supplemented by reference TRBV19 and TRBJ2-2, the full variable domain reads DGGITQSPKYLFRKEGQNVTLSCEQNLNHDAMYWYRQDPGQGLRLIYYSQIVNDFQKGDIAEGYSVSREKKESFPLTVTSAQKNPTAFYLCASSRRTGSTGELFFGEGSRLTVL.

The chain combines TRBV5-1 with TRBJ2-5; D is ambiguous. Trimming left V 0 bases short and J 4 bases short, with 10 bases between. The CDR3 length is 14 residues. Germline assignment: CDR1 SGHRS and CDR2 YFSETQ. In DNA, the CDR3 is TGCGCCAGCAGCTTGGTCCCGCGCCCAGAGACCCAGTACTTC. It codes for CASSLVPRPETQYF.

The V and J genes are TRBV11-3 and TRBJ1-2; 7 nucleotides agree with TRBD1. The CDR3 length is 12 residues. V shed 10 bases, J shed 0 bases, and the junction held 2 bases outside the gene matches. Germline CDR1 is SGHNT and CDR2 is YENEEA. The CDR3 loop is CATQGANYGYTF. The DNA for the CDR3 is TGTGCCACCCAGGGGGCTAACTATGGCTACACCTTC.

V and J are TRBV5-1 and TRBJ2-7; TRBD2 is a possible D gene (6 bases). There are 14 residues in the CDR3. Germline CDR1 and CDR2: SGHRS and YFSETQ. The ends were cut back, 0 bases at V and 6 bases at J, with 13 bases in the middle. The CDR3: CASSLGEVVSEQYF. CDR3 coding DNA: TGCGCCAGCAGCTTGGGGGAGGTCGTTTCCGAGCAGTACTTC.

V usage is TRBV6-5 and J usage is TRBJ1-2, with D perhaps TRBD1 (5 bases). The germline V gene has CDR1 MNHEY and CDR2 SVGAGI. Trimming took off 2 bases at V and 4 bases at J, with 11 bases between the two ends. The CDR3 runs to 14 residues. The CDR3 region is CASSYADSRYGYTF. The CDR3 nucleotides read TGTGCCAGCAGTTACGCCGACAGCCGCTATGGCTACACCTTC.

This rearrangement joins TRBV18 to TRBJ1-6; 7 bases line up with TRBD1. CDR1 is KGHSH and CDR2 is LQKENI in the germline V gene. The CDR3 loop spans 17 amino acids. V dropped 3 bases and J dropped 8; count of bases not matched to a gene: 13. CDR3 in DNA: TGTGCCAGCTCACCGACAGGGAGTATTATTCAGGATTCACCCCTCCACTTT. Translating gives CASSPTGSIIQDSPLHF.

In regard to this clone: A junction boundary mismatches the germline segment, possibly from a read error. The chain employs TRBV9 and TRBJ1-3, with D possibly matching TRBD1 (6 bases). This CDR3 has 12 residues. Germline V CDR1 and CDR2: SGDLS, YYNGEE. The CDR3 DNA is TGTGCCAGCAGCGTAGAGGGGGGGCGGTCGAATTTT. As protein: CASSVEGGRSNF.

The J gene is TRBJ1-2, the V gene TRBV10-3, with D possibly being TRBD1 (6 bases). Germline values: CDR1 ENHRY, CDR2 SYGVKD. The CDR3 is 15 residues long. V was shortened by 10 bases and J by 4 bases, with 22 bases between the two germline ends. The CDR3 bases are TGTGCCACCCGAGGTGGACAGCGATGCTCCTATGGCTACACCTTC. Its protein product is CATRGGQRCSYGYTF.

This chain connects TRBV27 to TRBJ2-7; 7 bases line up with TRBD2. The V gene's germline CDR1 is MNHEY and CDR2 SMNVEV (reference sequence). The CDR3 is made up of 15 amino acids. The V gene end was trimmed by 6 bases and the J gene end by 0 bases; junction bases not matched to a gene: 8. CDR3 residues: CASSRQSGTSYEQYF. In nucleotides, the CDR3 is TGTGCCAGCAGCAGGCAAAGCGGGACCTCCTACGAGCAGTACTTC.

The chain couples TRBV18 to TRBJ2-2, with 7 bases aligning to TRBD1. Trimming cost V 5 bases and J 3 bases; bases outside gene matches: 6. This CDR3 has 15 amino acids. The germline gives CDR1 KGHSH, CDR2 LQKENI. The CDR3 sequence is CASSGDREYTGELFF. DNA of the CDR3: TGTGCCAGCTCAGGTGACAGGGAGTACACCGGGGAGCTGTTTTTT.

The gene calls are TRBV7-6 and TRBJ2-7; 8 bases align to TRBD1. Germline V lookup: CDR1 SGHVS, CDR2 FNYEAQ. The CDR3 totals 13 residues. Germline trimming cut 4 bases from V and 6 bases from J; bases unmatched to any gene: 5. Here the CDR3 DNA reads TGTGCCAGCAGCTCGGACAGGGATCGCGAGCAGTACTTC. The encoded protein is CASSSDRDREQYF.

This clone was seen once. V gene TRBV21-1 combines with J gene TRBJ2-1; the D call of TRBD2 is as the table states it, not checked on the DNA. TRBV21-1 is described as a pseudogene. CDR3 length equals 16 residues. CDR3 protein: CASSKLLGRWHWEQFF. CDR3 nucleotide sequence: TGTGCCAGCAGCAAATTATTAGGGAGATGGCATTGGGAGCAGTTCTTC.

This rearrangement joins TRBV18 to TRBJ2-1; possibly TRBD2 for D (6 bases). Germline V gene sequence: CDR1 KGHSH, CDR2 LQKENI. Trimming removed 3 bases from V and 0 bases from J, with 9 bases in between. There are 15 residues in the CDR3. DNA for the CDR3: TGTGCCAGCTCACCCCGGGAGAGCTCCTACAATGAGCAGTTCTTC. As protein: CASSPRESSYNEQFF.

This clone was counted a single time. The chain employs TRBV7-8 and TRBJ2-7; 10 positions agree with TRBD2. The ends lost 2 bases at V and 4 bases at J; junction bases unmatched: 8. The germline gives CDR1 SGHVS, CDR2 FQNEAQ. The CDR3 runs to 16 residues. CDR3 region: CASSLTPGLASYEQYF. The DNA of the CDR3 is TGTGCCAGCAGCTTAACCCCGGGACTAGCGAGTTACGAGCAGTACTTC.

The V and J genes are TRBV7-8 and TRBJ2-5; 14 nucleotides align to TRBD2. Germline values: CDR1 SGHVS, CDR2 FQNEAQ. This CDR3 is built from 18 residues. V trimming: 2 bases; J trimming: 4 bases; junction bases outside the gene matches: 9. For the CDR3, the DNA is TGTGCCAGCAGCTTAAGAGGGACTAGCGGGAGTCGCTTAGAGACCCAGTACTTC. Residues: CASSLRGTSGSRLETQYF.

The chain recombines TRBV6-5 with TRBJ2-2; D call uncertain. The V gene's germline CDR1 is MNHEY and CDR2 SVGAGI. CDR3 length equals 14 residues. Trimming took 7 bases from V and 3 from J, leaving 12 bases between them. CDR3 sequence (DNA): TGTGCCAGCACCCCAGACCAGGACACCGGGGAGCTGTTTTTT. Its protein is CASTPDQDTGELFF.

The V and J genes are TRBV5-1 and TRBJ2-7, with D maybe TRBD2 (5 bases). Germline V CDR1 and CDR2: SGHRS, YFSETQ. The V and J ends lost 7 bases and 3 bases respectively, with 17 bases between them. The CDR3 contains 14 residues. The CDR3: CASRKTTTNYEQYF. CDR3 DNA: TGCGCCAGCCGAAAGACTACTACCAACTACGAGCAGTACTTC.

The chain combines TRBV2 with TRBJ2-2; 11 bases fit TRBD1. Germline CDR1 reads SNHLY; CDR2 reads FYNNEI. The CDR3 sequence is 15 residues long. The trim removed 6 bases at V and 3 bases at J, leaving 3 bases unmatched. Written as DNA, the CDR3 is TGTGCCAGCAGCCGGGACAGGGGGGACACCGGGGAGCTGTTTTTT. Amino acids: CASSRDRGDTGELFF.

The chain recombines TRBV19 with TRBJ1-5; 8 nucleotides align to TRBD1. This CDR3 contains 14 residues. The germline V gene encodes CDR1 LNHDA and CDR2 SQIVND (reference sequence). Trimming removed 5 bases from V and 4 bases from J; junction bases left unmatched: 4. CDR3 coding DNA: TGTGCCAGTAGTGTACAGGGGGGGAATCAGCCCCAGCATTTT. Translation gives CASSVQGGNQPQHF. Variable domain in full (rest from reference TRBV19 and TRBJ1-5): DGGITQSPKYLFRKEGQNVTLSCEQNLNHDAMYWYRQDPGQGLRLIYYSQIVNDFQKGDIAEGYSVSREKKESFPLTVTSAQKNPTAFYLCASSVQGGNQPQHFGDGTRLSIL.

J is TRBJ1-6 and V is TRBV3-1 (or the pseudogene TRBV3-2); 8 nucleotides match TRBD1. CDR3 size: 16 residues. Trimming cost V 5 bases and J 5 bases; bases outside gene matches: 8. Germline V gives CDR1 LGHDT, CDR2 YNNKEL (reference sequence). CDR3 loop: CASSNRDRNHNSPLHF. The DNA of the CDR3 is TGTGCCAGCAGCAACCGGGACAGGAACCATAATTCACCCCTCCACTTT.

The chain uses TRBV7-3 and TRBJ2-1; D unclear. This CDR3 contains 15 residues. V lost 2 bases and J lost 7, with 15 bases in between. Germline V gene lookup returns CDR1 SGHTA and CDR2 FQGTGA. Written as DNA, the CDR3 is TGTGCCAGCAGCTTACGTGCCACGCCTGAGAATGAGCAGTTCTTC. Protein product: CASSLRATPENEQFF.

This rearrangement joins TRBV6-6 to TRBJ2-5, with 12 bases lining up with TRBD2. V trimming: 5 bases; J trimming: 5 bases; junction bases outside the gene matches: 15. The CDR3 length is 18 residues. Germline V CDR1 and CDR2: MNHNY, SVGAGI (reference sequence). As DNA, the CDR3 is TGTGCCAGCAGTCCTTATCCCCAGGGACTAGCGGGTTTTGAGACCCAGTACTTC. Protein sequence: CASSPYPQGLAGFETQYF.

In nucleotides, the CDR3 is TGTGCCAGTAGATCGGGCCTAGCGGGCCGTTCGCGGCAGTTCTTC. Translated: CASRSGLAGRSRQFF. The chain carries TRBV19 and TRBJ2-1; 8 positions agree with TRBD2. CDR1 and CDR2 (germline): LNHDA, SQIVND (reference sequence). J gave up 12 bases and V 6 bases, and 16 bases lay outside the gene matches. The CDR3 contains 15 residues.

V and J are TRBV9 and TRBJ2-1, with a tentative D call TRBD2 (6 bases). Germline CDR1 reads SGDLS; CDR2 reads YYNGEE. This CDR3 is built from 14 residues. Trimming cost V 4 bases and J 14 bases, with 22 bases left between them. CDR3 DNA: TGTGCCAGCAGCCCCGGGGACTTTCCCCTAGGGAAGTTCTTC. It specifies CASSPGDFPLGKFF.

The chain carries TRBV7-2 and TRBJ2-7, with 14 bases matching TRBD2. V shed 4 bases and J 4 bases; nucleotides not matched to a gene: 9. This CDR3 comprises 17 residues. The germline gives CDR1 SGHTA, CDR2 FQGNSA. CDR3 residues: CASSSGLAGVYAYEQYF. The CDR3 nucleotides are TGTGCCAGCAGCTCGGGACTAGCGGGAGTATATGCGTACGAGCAGTACTTC.

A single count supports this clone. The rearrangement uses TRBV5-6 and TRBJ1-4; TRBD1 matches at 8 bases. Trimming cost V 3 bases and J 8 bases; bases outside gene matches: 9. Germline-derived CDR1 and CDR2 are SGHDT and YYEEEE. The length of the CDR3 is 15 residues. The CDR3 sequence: CASSWSGQGGEKLFF. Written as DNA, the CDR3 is TGTGCCAGCAGCTGGAGTGGACAGGGAGGAGAAAAACTGTTTTTT.

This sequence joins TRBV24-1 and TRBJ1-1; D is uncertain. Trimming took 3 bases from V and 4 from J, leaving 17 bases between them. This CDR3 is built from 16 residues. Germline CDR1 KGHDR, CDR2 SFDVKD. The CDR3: CATSDPYSGTGTEAFF. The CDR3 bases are TGTGCCACCAGTGATCCCTACAGCGGAACGGGCACTGAAGCTTTCTTT.

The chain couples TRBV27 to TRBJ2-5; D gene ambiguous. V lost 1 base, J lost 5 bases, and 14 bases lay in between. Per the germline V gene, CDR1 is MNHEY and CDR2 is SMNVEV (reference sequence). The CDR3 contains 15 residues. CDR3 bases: TGTGCCAGCAGTTTATTATCTAGTCCTGGGGAGACCCAGTACTTC. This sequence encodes CASSLLSSPGETQYF.